The 3 T cell receptor beta chains in this list originate from one sample, sequenced in a study of glioma-infiltrating T cells. Using RNA template, CDR3s of TCR alpha and beta were amplified with iRepertoire arm-PCR. TCRdb itself ran the multiplex PCR reads through MiXCR, one entry per CDR3 protein. The table lists about 140,000 distinct CDR3 sequences, roughly 43% of them singletons. Input material: glioma tissue, nonneoplastic brain tissue, or PBMCs (not recorded which). The receptors come from a human donor with low-grade glioma or glioblastoma, undergoing nonglioma brain surgery, or in good health (not recorded which).

The rearrangement joins TRBV5-1 to TRBJ2-1, with TRBD1 as a possible D gene (6 bases). The CDR3 extends over 15 amino acids. Trimming removed 2 bases from V and 8 bases from J, with 17 bases in between. Germline CDR1 is SGHRS and CDR2 is YFSETQ. CDR3 in DNA: TGCGCCAGCAGCTTTAGTCAGGGGATTGGCGATGAGCAGTTCTTC. Its translation: CASSFSQGIGDEQFF.

This clonotype was recorded a few times. The rearrangement joins TRBV10-2 to TRBJ2-1; 8 bases fit TRBD2. The CDR3 runs 16 residues. CDR1 and CDR2 from the germline V gene are WSHSY and SAAADI. J gave up 0 bases and V 4 bases, and 5 bases lay outside the gene matches. The CDR3 nucleotides read TGCGCCAGCAGTGCTATACTAGCGGACTCCTACAATGAGCAGTTCTTC. Translating gives CASSAILADSYNEQFF.

The chain is built from TRBV7-2 and TRBJ1-2; D unclear. The germline gives CDR1 SGHTA, CDR2 FQGNSA. Trimming took 1 base from V and 4 from J, leaving 10 bases between them. CDR3 length: 14 amino acids. CDR3 residues: CASSLERSSYGYTF. The CDR3 region has the DNA TGTGCCAGCAGCTTAGAGAGGTCAAGCTATGGCTACACCTTC.